Below, one TCR beta chain is given with its context. This specimen comes from a study of blood T cell repertoires in COVID-19. Study in general: COVID-19 samples collected from the United States, Italy and Spain covered acute and convalescent phases.

Original analysis: Amplification of reference gene primers provided the estimated nucleated cell counts. Clones were sequenced by immunoSEQ multiplex PCR, and TCRdb holds only the in-frame ones, with some missing. V and J calls plus clone size are reproduced from that table; the DNA served to infer D and trimming. The sample carries under 200,000 clones, 80% to 85% recorded once. Germline V gene lookup returns CDR1 SGHRS and CDR2 YFSETQ. The trim removed 4 bases at V and 5 bases at J, leaving 4 bases unmatched. CDR3 length: 14 residues. Sequencing input: peripheral blood. This chain connects TRBV5-1 to TRBJ2-1; the match to TRBD1 covers 9 bases. The sequence was collected from a man between 65 and 85 years old with active or convalescent COVID-19. The CDR3 here is CASSPGTGHNEQFF. CDR3 DNA sequence: TGCGCCAGCAGCCCGGGGACAGGGCACAATGAGCAGTTCTTC.